The entry below describes one T cell receptor (beta chain). Time point given: baseline, week 1 (first vaccination visit). The treatment: pre-vaccination baseline after standard-of-care therapy. The sample is drawn from a study of a mutant IDH1 vaccine in newly diagnosed glioma. Looking at the study overall: Of the patients given treatment, roughly 60% were male and 37.5% were female, and a mean age of about 44 years was recorded.

Libraries were prepared by immunoSEQ multiplex PCR; TCRdb keeps only in-frame clonotypes and omits some of them. The sample consists of 68,000 or so clones, roughly 78% of them appearing once. Germline-derived CDR1 and CDR2 are GTSNPN and SVGIG (reference sequence). The trim removed 5 bases at V and 8 bases at J, leaving 7 bases unmatched. This CDR3 comprises 13 residues. This sequence was found in a man in his forties or fifties with glioma. J is TRBJ1-2 and V is TRBV30; 11 nucleotides match TRBD1. Material: PBMCs, obtained from a glioma patient treated with radiotherapy, temozolomide or both. The CDR3 nucleotides read TGTGCCTGGCGGTTCGGGACAGGGGGAGGCTACACCTTC. Translation gives CAWRFGTGGGYTF.